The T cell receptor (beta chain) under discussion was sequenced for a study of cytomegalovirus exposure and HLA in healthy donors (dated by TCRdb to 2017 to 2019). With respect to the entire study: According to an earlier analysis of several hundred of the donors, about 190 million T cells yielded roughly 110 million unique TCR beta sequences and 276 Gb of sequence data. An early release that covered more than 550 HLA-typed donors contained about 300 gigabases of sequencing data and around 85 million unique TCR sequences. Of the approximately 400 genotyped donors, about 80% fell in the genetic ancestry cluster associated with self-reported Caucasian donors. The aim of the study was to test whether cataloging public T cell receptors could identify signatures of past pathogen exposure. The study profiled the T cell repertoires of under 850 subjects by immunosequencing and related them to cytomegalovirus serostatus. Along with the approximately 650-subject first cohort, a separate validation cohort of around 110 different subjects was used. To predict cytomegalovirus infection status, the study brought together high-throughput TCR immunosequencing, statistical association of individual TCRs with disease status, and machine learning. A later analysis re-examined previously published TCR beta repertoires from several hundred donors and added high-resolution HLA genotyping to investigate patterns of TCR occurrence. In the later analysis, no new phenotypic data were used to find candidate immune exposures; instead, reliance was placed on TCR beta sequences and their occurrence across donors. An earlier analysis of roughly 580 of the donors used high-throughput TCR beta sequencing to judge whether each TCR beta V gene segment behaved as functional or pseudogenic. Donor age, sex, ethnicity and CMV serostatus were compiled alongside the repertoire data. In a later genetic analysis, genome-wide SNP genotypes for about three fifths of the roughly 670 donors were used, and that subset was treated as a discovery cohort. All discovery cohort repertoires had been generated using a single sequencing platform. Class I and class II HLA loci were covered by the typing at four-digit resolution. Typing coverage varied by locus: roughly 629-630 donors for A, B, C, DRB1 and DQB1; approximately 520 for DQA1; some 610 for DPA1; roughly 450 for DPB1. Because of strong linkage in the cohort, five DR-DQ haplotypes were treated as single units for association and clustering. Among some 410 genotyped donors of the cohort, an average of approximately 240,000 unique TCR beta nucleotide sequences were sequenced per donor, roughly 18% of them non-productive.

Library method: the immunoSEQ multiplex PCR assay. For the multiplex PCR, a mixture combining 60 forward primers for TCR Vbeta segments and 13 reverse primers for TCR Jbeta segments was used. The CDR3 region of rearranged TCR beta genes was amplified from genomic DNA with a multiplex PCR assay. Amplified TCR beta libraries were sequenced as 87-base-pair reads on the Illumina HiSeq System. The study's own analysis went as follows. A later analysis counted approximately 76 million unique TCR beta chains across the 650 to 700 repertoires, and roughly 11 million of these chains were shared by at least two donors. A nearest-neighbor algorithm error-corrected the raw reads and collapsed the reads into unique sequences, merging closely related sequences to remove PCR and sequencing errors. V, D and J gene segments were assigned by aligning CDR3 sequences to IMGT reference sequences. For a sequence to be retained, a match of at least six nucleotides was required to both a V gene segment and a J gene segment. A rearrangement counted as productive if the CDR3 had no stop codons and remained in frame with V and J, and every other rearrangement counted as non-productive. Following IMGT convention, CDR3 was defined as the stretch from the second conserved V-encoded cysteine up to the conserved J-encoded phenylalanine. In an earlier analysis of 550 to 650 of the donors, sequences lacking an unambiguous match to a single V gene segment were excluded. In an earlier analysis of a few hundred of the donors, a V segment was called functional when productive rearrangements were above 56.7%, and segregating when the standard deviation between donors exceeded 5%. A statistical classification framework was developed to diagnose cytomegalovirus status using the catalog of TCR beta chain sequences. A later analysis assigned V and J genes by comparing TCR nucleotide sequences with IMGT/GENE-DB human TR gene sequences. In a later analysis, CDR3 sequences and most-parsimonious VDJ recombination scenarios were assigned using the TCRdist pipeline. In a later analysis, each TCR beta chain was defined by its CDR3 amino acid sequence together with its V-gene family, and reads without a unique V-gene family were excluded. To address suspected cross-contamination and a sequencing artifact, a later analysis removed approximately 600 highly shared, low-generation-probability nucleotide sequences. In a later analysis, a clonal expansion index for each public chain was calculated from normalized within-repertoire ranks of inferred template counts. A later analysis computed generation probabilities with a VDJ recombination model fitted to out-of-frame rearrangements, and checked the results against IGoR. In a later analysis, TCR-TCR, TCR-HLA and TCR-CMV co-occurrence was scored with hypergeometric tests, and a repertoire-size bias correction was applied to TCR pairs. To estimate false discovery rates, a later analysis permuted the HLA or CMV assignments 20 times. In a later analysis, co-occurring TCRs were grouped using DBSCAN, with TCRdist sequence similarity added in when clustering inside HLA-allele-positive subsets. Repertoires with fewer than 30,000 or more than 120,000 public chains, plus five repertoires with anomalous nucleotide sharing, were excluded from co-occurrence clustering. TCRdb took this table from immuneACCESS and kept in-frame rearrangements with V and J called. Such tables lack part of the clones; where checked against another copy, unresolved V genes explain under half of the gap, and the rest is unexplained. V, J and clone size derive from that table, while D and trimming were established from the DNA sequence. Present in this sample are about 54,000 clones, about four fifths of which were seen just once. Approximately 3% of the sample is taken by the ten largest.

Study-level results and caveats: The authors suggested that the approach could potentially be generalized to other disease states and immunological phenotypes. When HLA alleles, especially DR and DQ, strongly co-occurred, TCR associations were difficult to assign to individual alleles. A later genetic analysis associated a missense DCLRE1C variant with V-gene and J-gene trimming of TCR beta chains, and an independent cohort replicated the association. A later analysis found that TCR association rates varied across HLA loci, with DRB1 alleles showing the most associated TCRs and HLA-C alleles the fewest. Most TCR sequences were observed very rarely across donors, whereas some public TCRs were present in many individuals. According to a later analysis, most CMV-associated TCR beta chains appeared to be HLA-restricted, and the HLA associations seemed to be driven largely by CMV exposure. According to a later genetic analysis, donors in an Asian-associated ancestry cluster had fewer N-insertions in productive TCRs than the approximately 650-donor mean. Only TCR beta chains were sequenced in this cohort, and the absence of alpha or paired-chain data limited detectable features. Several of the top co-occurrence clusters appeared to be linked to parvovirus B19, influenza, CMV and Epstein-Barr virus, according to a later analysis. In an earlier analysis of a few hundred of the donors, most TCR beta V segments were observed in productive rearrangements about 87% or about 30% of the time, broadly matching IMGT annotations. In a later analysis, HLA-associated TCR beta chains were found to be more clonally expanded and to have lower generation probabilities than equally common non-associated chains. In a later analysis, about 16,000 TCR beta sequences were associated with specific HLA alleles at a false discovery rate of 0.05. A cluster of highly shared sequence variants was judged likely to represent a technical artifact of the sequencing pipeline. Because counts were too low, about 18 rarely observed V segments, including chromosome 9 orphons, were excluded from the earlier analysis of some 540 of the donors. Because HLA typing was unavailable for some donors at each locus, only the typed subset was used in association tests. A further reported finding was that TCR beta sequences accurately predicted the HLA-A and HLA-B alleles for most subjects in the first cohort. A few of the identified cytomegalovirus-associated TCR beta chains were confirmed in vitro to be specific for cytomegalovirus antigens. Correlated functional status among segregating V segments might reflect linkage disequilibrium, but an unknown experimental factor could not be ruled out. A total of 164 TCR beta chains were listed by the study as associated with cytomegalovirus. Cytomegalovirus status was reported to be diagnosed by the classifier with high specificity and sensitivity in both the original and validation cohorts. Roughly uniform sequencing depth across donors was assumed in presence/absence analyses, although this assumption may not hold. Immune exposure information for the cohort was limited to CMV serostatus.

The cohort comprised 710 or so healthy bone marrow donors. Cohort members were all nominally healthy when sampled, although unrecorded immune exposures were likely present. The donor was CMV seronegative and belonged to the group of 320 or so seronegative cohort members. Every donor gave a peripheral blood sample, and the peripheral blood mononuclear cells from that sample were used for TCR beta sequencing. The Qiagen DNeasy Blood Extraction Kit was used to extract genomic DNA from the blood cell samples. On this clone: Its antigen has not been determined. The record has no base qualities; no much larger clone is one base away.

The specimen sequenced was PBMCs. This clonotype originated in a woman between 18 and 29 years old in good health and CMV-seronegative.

The DNA sequence follows: TGTGCCAGCAGCCCAACCGGGACAGGCTACGAGCAGTACTTC. Its amino acids are CASSPTGTGYEQYF. The chain uses TRBV28 and TRBJ2-7, and 8 bases in between align with TRBD1. The CDR3, cysteine through phenylalanine, is 14 amino acids long. The read is trimmed to its CDR3 DNA, 42 bases read in frame from base 1. V and J are trimmed by 6 bases and 3 bases, and the gene matches miss 7 bases of the junction. The germline V gene specifies MDHEN as CDR1 and SYDVKM as CDR2.